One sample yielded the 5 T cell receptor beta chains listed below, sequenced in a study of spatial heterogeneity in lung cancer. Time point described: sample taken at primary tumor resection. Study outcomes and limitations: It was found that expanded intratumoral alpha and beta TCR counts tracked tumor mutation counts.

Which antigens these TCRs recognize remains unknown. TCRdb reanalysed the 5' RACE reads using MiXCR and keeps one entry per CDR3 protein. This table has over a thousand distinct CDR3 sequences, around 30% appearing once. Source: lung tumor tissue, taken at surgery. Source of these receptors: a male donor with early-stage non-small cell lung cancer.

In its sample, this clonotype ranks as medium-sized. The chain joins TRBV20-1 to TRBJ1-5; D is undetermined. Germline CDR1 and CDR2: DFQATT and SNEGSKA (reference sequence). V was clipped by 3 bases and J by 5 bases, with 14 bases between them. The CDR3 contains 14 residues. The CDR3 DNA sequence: TGCAGTGCTAGTGGCCGGGCCCCAGATCAGCCCCAGCATTTT. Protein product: CSASGRAPDQPQHF.

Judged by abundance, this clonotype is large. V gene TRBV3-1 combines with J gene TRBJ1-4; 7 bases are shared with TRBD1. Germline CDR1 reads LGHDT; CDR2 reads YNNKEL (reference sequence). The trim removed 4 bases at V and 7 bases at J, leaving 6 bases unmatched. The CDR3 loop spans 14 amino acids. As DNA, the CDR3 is TGTGCCAGCAGCCCACAGGGGTGGCTTGAAAAACTGTTTTTT. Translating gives CASSPQGWLEKLFF.

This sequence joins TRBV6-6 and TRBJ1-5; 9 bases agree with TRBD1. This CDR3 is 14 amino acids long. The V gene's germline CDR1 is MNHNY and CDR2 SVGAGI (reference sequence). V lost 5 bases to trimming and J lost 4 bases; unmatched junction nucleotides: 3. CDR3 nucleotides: TGTGCCAGCAGTAGGACAGGGGAAAATCAGCCCCAGCATTTT. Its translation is CASSRTGENQPQHF.

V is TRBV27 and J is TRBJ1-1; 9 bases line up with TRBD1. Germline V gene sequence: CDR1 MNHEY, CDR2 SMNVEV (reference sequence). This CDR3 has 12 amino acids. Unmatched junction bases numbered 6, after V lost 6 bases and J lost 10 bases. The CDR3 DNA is TGTGCCAGCAGGCCGGGACAGGGTGTAGCTTTCTTT. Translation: CASRPGQGVAFF.

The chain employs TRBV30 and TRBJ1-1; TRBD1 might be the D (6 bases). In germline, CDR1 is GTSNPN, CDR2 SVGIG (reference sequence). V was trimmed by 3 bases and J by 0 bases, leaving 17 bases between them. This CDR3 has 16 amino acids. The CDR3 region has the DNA TGTGCCTGGAGACCGCAGGACAGCCTCATGAACACTGAAGCTTTCTTT. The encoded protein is CAWRPQDSLMNTEAFF. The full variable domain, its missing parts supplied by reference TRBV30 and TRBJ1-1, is SQTIHQWPATLVQPVGSPLSLECTVEGTSNPNLYWYRQAAGRGLQLLFYSVGIGQISSEVPQNLSASRPQDRQFILSSKKLLLSDSGFYLCAWRPQDSLMNTEAFFGQGTRLTVV.